These 14 T cell receptor beta chains were all obtained from the same sample, sequenced in a study of blood T cell repertoires in COVID-19. The assay was immunoSEQ multiplex PCR, and TCRdb's table has in-frame clones only and misses some. Here the sample spans hundreds of thousands of clones, around 89% being singletons. The sample consisted of peripheral blood. All receptors come from a man aged 40-49 years with acute or convalescent COVID-19.

The rearrangement joins TRBV5-4 to TRBJ1-6; 8 positions agree with TRBD1. Germline loops: CDR1 SGHNT, CDR2 YYREEE (reference sequence). V shed 6 bases and J 10 bases; nucleotides not matched to a gene: 6. This CDR3 comprises 13 residues. In nucleotides, the CDR3 is TGTGCCAGCACCACGGACAGGGAGTCACCCCTCCACTTT. It specifies CASTTDRESPLHF.

This clone was seen only once. The chain employs TRBV4-2 and TRBJ2-2, with D tentatively TRBD1 (5 bases). Trimming took off 0 bases at V and 3 bases at J, with 14 bases between the two ends. The CDR3 spans 17 residues. Germline V gene sequence: CDR1 LGHNA, CDR2 YNFKEQ. The CDR3: CASSQEWAGQDTGELFF. Here the CDR3 DNA reads TGTGCCAGCAGCCAAGAGTGGGCAGGGCAAGACACCGGGGAGCTGTTTTTT.

The chain carries TRBV7-8 and TRBJ1-5; possibly TRBD1 for D (5 bases). Trimming cost V 3 bases and J 0 bases, with 9 bases left between them. This CDR3 is 15 amino acids long. Germline values: CDR1 SGHVS, CDR2 FQNEAQ. CDR3 loop: CASSFAGNSNQPQHF. For the CDR3, the DNA is TGTGCCAGCAGCTTCGCAGGGAATAGCAATCAGCCCCAGCATTTT. Looking up the rest from reference TRBV7-8 and TRBJ1-5 gives the full variable domain: GAGVSQSPRYKVAKRGQDVALRCDPISGHVSLFWYQQALGQGPEFLTYFQNEAQLDKSGLPSDRFFAERPEGSVSTLKIQRTQQEDSAVYLCASSFAGNSNQPQHFGDGTRLSIL.

Comment on this clone: The sample has other DNA sequences that encode this CDR3 too. The CDR3 nucleotides read TGTGCCAGCAGCTCGGGACAGGGTAGGAACTATGGCTACACCTTC. Translated, it gives CASSSGQGRNYGYTF. V and J are TRBV11-1 and TRBJ1-2, with 9 bases lining up with TRBD1. CDR1 is SGHAT, CDR2 FQDESV, per germline (reference sequence). V lost 4 bases to trimming and J lost 2 bases; unmatched junction nucleotides: 5. This CDR3 spans 15 amino acids.

The chain has TRBV5-4 and TRBJ1-3, with 7 nucleotides matching TRBD1. Trimming at V came to 5 bases and at J to 3 bases, leaving 5 bases not matched to a gene. Germline values: CDR1 SGHNT, CDR2 YYREEE (reference sequence). This CDR3 comprises 14 residues. DNA for the CDR3: TGTGCCAGCAGTCCGAACAGGGGTGGAAACACCATATATTTT. Its translation is CASSPNRGGNTIYF.

The rearrangement uses TRBV10-3 and TRBJ1-1; D unclear. V was clipped by 6 bases and J by 1 base, with 12 bases between them. The CDR3 extends over 14 amino acids. Germline CDR1 and CDR2: ENHRY and SYGVKD. The CDR3 nucleotides read TGTGCCATCAGGGGCACGGACTCGAACACTGAAGCTTTCTTT. Encoded protein: CAIRGTDSNTEAFF.

The CDR3 DNA reads TGTGCCAGCACCCCGCTCCCCTCCCTCGGTACCATATATTTT. Residues: CASTPLPSLGTIYF. The J gene is TRBJ1-3, the V gene TRBV27; no definite D call. The CDR3 is 14 residues long. The V and J ends lost 7 bases and 10 bases respectively, with 20 bases between them. From germline, CDR1 is MNHEY and CDR2 SMNVEV (reference sequence).

The chain carries TRBV7-8 and TRBJ2-1, with 10 nucleotides matching TRBD2. V was pared by 5 bases and J by 9 bases, with 7 bases of the junction left unmatched. CDR3 length: 14 residues. Germline values: CDR1 SGHVS, CDR2 FQNEAQ. CDR3 coding DNA: TGTGCCAGCAGCAGAGCGGGGGGGCCGATTGAGCAGTTCTTC. Residues: CASSRAGGPIEQFF.

The CDR3 DNA follows: TGTGCCAGCAGCTTAGACCACAGGGGAACCTACGAGCAGTACTTC. Translated, it gives CASSLDHRGTYEQYF. This chain links TRBV11-3 with TRBJ2-7; TRBD1 agrees at 7 bases. CDR1 is SGHNT, CDR2 YENEEA, per germline. The V and J ends lost 0 bases and 2 bases, in that order; junction bases with no gene match: 4. CDR3 length: 15 residues.

The chain is built from TRBV9 and TRBJ1-4; maybe TRBD1 (5 bases). The length of the CDR3 is 13 residues. CDR1 and CDR2 (germline): SGDLS, YYNGEE. Trimming pared 7 bases from V and 6 bases from J, leaving 13 bases between. CDR3 loop: CASAGPGYEKLFF. For the CDR3, the DNA is TGTGCCAGCGCGGGACCGGGATATGAAAAACTGTTTTTT.

The genes are TRBV7-6 and TRBJ2-7; D is possibly TRBD2 (5 bases). CDR3 size: 15 residues. Per germline, CDR1 SGHVS and CDR2 FNYEAQ. V gave up 1 base and J gave up 5 bases, with 15 bases separating them. CDR3 protein: CASSLGSVGSHEQYF. The CDR3 DNA follows: TGTGCCAGCAGCTTAGGGTCGGTAGGGAGCCACGAGCAGTACTTC.

The V and J genes are TRBV2 and TRBJ1-6; D is uncertain. This CDR3 contains 14 residues. The V and J ends lost 7 bases and 10 bases respectively, with 17 bases between them. The germline CDR1 and CDR2 sequences are SNHLY and FYNNEI. This chain's CDR3 is CASTPEQVGSPLHF. DNA for the CDR3: TGTGCCAGCACCCCCGAGCAGGTTGGGTCACCCCTCCACTTT.

The chain employs TRBV14 and TRBJ1-2; D gene ambiguous. Trimming left V 4 bases short and J 4 bases short, with 16 bases between. CDR3 size: 15 residues. Germline loops: CDR1 SGHDN, CDR2 FVKESK. CDR3 sequence reads: CASSPTGGRGYGYTF. The CDR3 DNA follows: TGTGCCAGCAGCCCCACTGGAGGACGTGGCTATGGCTACACCTTC. Full variable domain (outside the CDR3, taken from reference TRBV14 and TRBJ1-2): EAGVTQFPSHSVIEKGQTVTLRCDPISGHDNLYWYRRVMGKEIKFLLHFVKESKQDESGMPNNRFLAERTGGTYSTLKVQPAELEDSGVYFCASSPTGGRGYGYTFGSGTRLTVV.

V and J are TRBV12-3 or TRBV12-4 and TRBJ1-2; D perhaps matches TRBD1 (6 bases). The CDR3 loop spans 13 amino acids. V was cut by 5 bases and J by 4 bases, with 11 bases left in between. CDR3 nucleotides: TGTGCCAGCAGTCCATCGGACAGCTATGGCTACACCTTC. Translating gives CASSPSDSYGYTF.